The 13 T cell receptor beta chains below come from one sample, sequenced in a study of cytomegalovirus exposure and HLA in healthy donors. Repertoires were generated with immunoSEQ multiplex PCR, while TCRdb's copy carries only in-frame clones and drops some. The repertoire holds about 110,000 clones, with more than 90% as singletons. The sequencing input was PBMCs. The receptors were gathered from a young woman in good health and CMV-seronegative.

This clone appeared once. The chain combines TRBV6-5 with TRBJ1-1, with TRBD1 matching 7 bases. The V and J ends lost 2 bases and 0 bases, in that order; junction bases with no gene match: 6. This CDR3 has 16 amino acids. Germline V gives CDR1 MNHEY, CDR2 SVGAGI. The DNA for the CDR3 is TGTGCCAGCAGTTACGGGGACAGCCGTATGAACACTGAAGCTTTCTTT. Its protein is CASSYGDSRMNTEAFF.

V gene TRBV19 combines with J gene TRBJ2-2; tentatively, D is TRBD2 (7 bases). Germline V gene sequence: CDR1 LNHDA, CDR2 SQIVND (reference sequence). With 7 bases removed from V and 0 bases from J, the gap between germline ends came to 9 bases. The CDR3 is 14 amino acids. CDR3 DNA: TGTGCCAGTAAAGGGGGGGCGAACACCGGGGAGCTGTTTTTT. Translated, it gives CASKGGANTGELFF.

This clone was observed a single time. The genes are TRBV18 and TRBJ2-4, with D maybe TRBD1 (6 bases). CDR3 length: 14 amino acids. Germline CDR1 KGHSH, CDR2 LQKENI. The V end lost 3 bases, the J end lost 0 bases, and 6 bases lay between the germline ends. CDR3 nucleotides: TGTGCCAGCTCACCGGACAGAGCCAAAAACATTCAGTACTTC. Residues: CASSPDRAKNIQYF.

The chain is built from TRBV5-1 and TRBJ1-1, with 8 bases matching TRBD1. Germline V lookup: CDR1 SGHRS, CDR2 YFSETQ. The CDR3 sequence is 11 residues long. V was clipped by 8 bases and J by 8 bases; unmatched bases: 5. CDR3 protein: CASTRGQEAFF. The CDR3 nucleotides read TGCGCCAGTACCAGGGGGCAGGAAGCTTTCTTT.

The V gene is TRBV5-4, the J gene TRBJ1-1; tentative D call: TRBD1 (5 bases). This CDR3 comprises 13 residues. Germline CDR1 reads SGHNT; CDR2 reads YYREEE (reference sequence). Trimming took 2 bases from V and 3 from J, leaving 8 bases between them. The CDR3 bases are TGTGCCAGCAGCTTCGGGGGGGACACTGAAGCTTTCTTT. It specifies CASSFGGDTEAFF.

The chain has TRBV29-1 and TRBJ2-7; D is possibly TRBD1 (6 bases). The CDR3 contains 15 residues. Deletions cut 4 bases from V and 3 bases from J, with 19 bases between. Germline loops: CDR1 SQVTM, CDR2 ANQGSEA. CDR3 in amino acids: CSVASTGIYGYEQYF. DNA for the CDR3: TGCAGCGTTGCCTCGACAGGAATTTATGGCTACGAGCAGTACTTC.

The J gene is TRBJ2-2, the V gene TRBV19; TRBD2 is a possible D gene (6 bases). Between the trimmed V and J ends, which lost 1 base and 4 bases, there was a span of 10 bases. Germline V gene sequence: CDR1 LNHDA, CDR2 SQIVND (reference sequence). CDR3 size: 15 residues. In nucleotides, the CDR3 is TGTGCCAGTAGTATAGGCGGGGTCCTCACCGGGGAGCTGTTTTTT. Translated, it gives CASSIGGVLTGELFF.

The chain carries TRBV29-1 and TRBJ1-1, with D unclear. V was clipped by 4 bases and J by 8 bases, with 11 bases between them. CDR3 length: 11 residues. The germline gives CDR1 SQVTM, CDR2 ANQGSEA. The CDR3: CSVGLGLEAFF. CDR3 DNA: TGCAGCGTTGGTCTAGGTCTGGAAGCTTTCTTT. Filled out from reference TRBV29-1 and TRBJ1-1, the complete variable domain reads SAVISQKPSRDICQRGTSLTIQCQVDSQVTMMFWYRQQPGQSLTLIATANQGSEATYESGFVIDKFPISRPNLTFSTLTVSNMSPEDSSIYLCSVGLGLEAFFGQGTRLTVV.

The J gene is TRBJ1-1, the V gene TRBV2; 9 positions match TRBD1. With V trimmed by 6 bases and J by 10 bases, 12 bases remained unmatched. Per the germline V gene, CDR1 is SNHLY and CDR2 is FYNNEI. The CDR3 is 14 amino acids. The DNA of the CDR3 is TGTGCCAGCAGGGACCGAACAGGGGGCGGAGCAGCTTTCTTT. This sequence encodes CASRDRTGGGAAFF.

This chain connects TRBV7-2 to TRBJ2-1; D call uncertain. The germline V and J ends were trimmed by 0 bases and 6 bases, with 6 bases remaining between them. The CDR3 is 13 residues long. CDR1 is SGHTA, CDR2 FQGNSA, per germline. The CDR3 DNA reads as TGTGCCAGCAGCTTAGCTAGCTTCAATGAGCAGTTCTTC. Residues: CASSLASFNEQFF.

The rearrangement links TRBV6-1 to TRBJ2-1, with D uncertain. Trimming removed 4 bases at V and 0 bases at J, with 13 bases between. The CDR3 runs to 16 residues. Germline V lookup: CDR1 MNHNS, CDR2 SASEGT. CDR3 region: CASSVVHPSSYNEQFF. The CDR3 nucleotides read TGTGCCAGCAGTGTGGTGCACCCGAGCTCCTACAATGAGCAGTTCTTC.

V is TRBV18 and J is TRBJ1-6, with D perhaps matching TRBD1 (6 bases). The germline V gene encodes CDR1 KGHSH and CDR2 LQKENI. This CDR3 region has 15 residues. V gave up 3 bases and J gave up 6 bases, with 12 bases separating them. CDR3 loop: CASSPQDSTNSPLHF. As DNA, the CDR3 is TGTGCCAGCTCACCCCAGGACAGTACTAATTCACCCCTCCACTTT.

This chain joins TRBV7-8 and TRBJ2-7; TRBD2 matches 11 bases. Unmatched junction bases numbered 6, after V lost 3 bases and J lost 5 bases. Germline loops: CDR1 SGHVS, CDR2 FQNEAQ. The CDR3 consists of 15 residues. The CDR3 nucleotides are TGTGCCAGCAGCTTCTTAGCGGGGGGGCCCCACGAGCAGTACTTC. Its translation: CASSFLAGGPHEQYF.